Presented here are 27 T cell receptor beta chains from one specimen sequenced in a study of cytomegalovirus exposure and HLA in healthy donors. Repertoires were generated with immunoSEQ multiplex PCR, while TCRdb's copy carries only in-frame clones and drops some. The sample includes 150,000 to 170,000 clones, around 83% of them seen just once. Sequenced material: PBMCs. The receptors shown here come from a human donor in good health.

CDR3 sequence: CASSIMPALSSGLYGYTF. CDR3 coding DNA: TGTGCCAGTAGTATAATGCCCGCACTTTCGAGCGGCCTCTATGGCTACACCTTC. The rearrangement joins TRBV19 to TRBJ1-2; unclear D gene. Germline V lookup: CDR1 LNHDA, CDR2 SQIVND (reference sequence). Trimming removed 2 bases from V and 4 bases from J, with 23 bases in between. The CDR3 is made up of 18 amino acids.

The chain carries TRBV11-3 and TRBJ2-2, with TRBD1 matching over 9 bases. The trim removed 5 bases at V and 6 bases at J, leaving 7 bases unmatched. Germline V gives CDR1 SGHNT, CDR2 YENEEA. There are 15 residues in the CDR3. The CDR3, as DNA: TGTGCCAGCAGCCGTGGACAGGGGAGGCCCGGGGAGCTGTTTTTT. Translated: CASSRGQGRPGELFF.

The gene calls are TRBV6-1 and TRBJ1-2, with 8 bases fitting TRBD1. The CDR3 length is 15 residues. CDR1 and CDR2 from the germline V gene are MNHNS and SASEGT. V was pared by 8 bases and J by 0 bases, with 8 bases of the junction left unmatched. CDR3 sequence reads: CASGVQGGANYGYTF. CDR3 nucleotide sequence: TGTGCCAGCGGGGTACAGGGGGGAGCTAACTATGGCTACACCTTC.

The chain recombines TRBV19 with TRBJ1-2, with TRBD1 as a possible D gene (6 bases). CDR3 size: 14 residues. V was pared by 7 bases and J by 2 bases, with 14 bases between. The V gene's germline CDR1 is LNHDA and CDR2 SQIVND (reference sequence). As DNA, the CDR3 is TGTGCCAGTACCCCAGGAACAGGGAACTATGGCTACACCTTC. This encodes CASTPGTGNYGYTF. Variable domain in full (rest from reference TRBV19 and TRBJ1-2): DGGITQSPKYLFRKEGQNVTLSCEQNLNHDAMYWYRQDPGQGLRLIYYSQIVNDFQKGDIAEGYSVSREKKESFPLTVTSAQKNPTAFYLCASTPGTGNYGYTFGSGTRLTVV.

The chain joins TRBV19 to TRBJ2-1, with 8 bases fitting TRBD2. V was pared by 5 bases and J by 8 bases, with 14 bases of the junction left unmatched. Germline V gives CDR1 LNHDA, CDR2 SQIVND (reference sequence). The CDR3 runs 16 residues. For the CDR3, the DNA is TGTGCCAGTAGTCCTCGTAGACTAGCGATCACGGATGAGCAGTTCTTC. This encodes CASSPRRLAITDEQFF. The complete variable domain, with remaining parts taken from reference TRBV19 and TRBJ2-1, reads DGGITQSPKYLFRKEGQNVTLSCEQNLNHDAMYWYRQDPGQGLRLIYYSQIVNDFQKGDIAEGYSVSREKKESFPLTVTSAQKNPTAFYLCASSPRRLAITDEQFFGPGTRLTVL.

V gene TRBV5-1 combines with J gene TRBJ1-1; 8 positions agree with TRBD1. J gave up 5 bases and V 4 bases, and 4 bases lay outside the gene matches. Germline lookup yields CDR1 SGHRS and CDR2 YFSETQ. This CDR3 has 13 residues. This CDR3 is CASSTQGGTEAFF. CDR3 in DNA: TGCGCCAGCAGCACACAGGGGGGGACTGAAGCTTTCTTT. The full variable domain, completed using reference TRBV5-1 and TRBJ1-1, is KAGVTQTPRYLIKTRGQQVTLSCSPISGHRSVSWYQQTPGQGLQFLFEYFSETQRNKGNFPGRFSGRQFSNSRSEMNVSTLELGDSALYLCASSTQGGTEAFFGQGTRLTVV.

This clone was counted only a few times. The CDR3 is CASSLIGGTSGANVLTF. The CDR3 DNA reads TGTGCCAGCAGCTTAATCGGGGGGACATCTGGGGCCAACGTCCTGACTTTC. The genes are TRBV7-9 and TRBJ2-6, with TRBD2 as a possible D gene (7 bases). Germline V gene lookup returns CDR1 SEHNR and CDR2 FQNEAQ (reference sequence). The CDR3 totals 17 residues. V was cut by 2 bases and J by 1 base, with 12 bases left in between.

This clone was observed a single time. The rearrangement uses TRBV27 and TRBJ1-2, with D unresolved. Trimming left V 4 bases short and J 4 bases short, with 4 bases between. Germline lookup yields CDR1 MNHEY and CDR2 SMNVEV (reference sequence). The CDR3 is 11 residues long. The CDR3: CASSSGYGYTF. CDR3 nucleotides: TGTGCCAGCAGTTCCGGCTATGGCTACACCTTC.

There are a few counts of this clone. The chain couples TRBV2 to TRBJ1-2; D remains unclear. Trimming left V 4 bases short and J 7 bases short, with 7 bases between. Germline CDR1 and CDR2: SNHLY and FYNNEI. This CDR3 contains 11 residues. Here the CDR3 reads CASSGGFGYTF. CDR3 bases: TGTGCCAGCAGTGGAGGGTTTGGCTACACCTTC.

This chain links TRBV4-1 with TRBJ1-2; D unclear. V lost 0 bases and J lost 8, with 4 bases in between. Germline CDR1 reads MGHRA; CDR2 reads YSYEKL. CDR3 length: 11 residues. The CDR3 DNA follows: TGCGCCAGCAGCCAAGATCTCGGCTACACCTTC. Translation: CASSQDLGYTF.

The V and J genes are TRBV18 and TRBJ1-1; D is ambiguous. V shed 0 bases and J shed 10 bases, with 18 bases lying between them. There are 15 residues in the CDR3. Germline CDR1 reads KGHSH; CDR2 reads LQKENI. CDR3 nucleotides: TGTGCCAGCTCACCACCTTCCAGTTTTGAGGGCGGAGCTTTCTTT. As protein: CASSPPSSFEGGAFF.

On this clone itself: The sample holds other DNA sequences that translate to the same CDR3. The chain links TRBV11-2 to TRBJ1-2; possibly TRBD1 for D (6 bases). This CDR3 is 14 amino acids long. V lost 0 bases, J lost 4 bases, and 9 bases lay in between. Germline V gives CDR1 SGHAT, CDR2 FQNNGV. The CDR3 loop is CASSLERGSYGYTF. The CDR3 DNA follows: TGTGCCAGCAGCTTAGAAAGGGGGTCCTATGGCTACACCTTC.

This chain uses TRBV4-3 with TRBJ2-1, with 8 bases aligning to TRBD2. Germline V lookup: CDR1 LGHNA, CDR2 YSLEER. V dropped 4 bases and J dropped 8; count of bases not matched to a gene: 13. The CDR3 has 16 amino acids. The CDR3 is CASSRQAGAIPDEQFF. CDR3 sequence (DNA): TGCGCCAGCAGCCGTCAAGCGGGGGCGATCCCCGATGAGCAGTTCTTC.

The CDR3 coding sequence is TGTGCCAGCAGCGTGCTGCAGGGCCTTGGCTACACCTTC. Its protein product is CASSVLQGLGYTF. The chain is built from TRBV9 and TRBJ1-2, with a possible D match to TRBD1 (5 bases). V dropped 2 bases and J dropped 7 bases, with 12 bases sitting between them. The CDR3 has 13 residues. Germline CDR1 and CDR2: SGDLS and YYNGEE.

CDR3 loop: CASSLAWSSGANVLTF. CDR3 bases: TGCGCCAGCAGCTTGGCCTGGAGCTCTGGGGCCAACGTCCTGACTTTC. J is TRBJ2-6 and V is TRBV5-1; D is unresolved. There are 16 residues in the CDR3. Germline-derived CDR1 and CDR2 are SGHRS and YFSETQ. V lost 0 bases, J lost 0 bases, and 7 bases lay in between.

This chain connects TRBV25-1 to TRBJ1-1; a weak D match, TRBD1 (5 bases). CDR3 size: 14 residues. Between the trimmed V and J ends, which lost 2 bases and 8 bases, there was a span of 15 bases. The germline gives CDR1 MGHDK, CDR2 SYGVNS. This CDR3 is CASSEGAPRGEAFF. The CDR3 DNA is TGTGCCAGCAGTGAAGGGGCCCCCCGGGGGGAAGCTTTCTTT.

The J gene is TRBJ1-4, the V gene TRBV11-2; 8 positions match TRBD1. The CDR3 totals 15 residues. Germline trimming cut 6 bases from V and 5 bases from J; bases unmatched to any gene: 8. The germline V gene encodes CDR1 SGHAT and CDR2 FQNNGV. DNA of the CDR3: TGTGCCAGCAGTTCAACCCGGACAGGGAATGAAAAACTGTTTTTT. It is translated as CASSSTRTGNEKLFF.

The chain recombines TRBV27 with TRBJ1-2, with D perhaps matching TRBD1 (5 bases). Trimming stripped 3 bases from V and 5 bases from J, with 10 bases between. This CDR3 is 13 amino acids long. Germline values: CDR1 MNHEY, CDR2 SMNVEV (reference sequence). The CDR3 sequence: CASSFGGGYGYTF. As DNA, the CDR3 is TGTGCCAGCAGTTTTGGGGGAGGGTATGGCTACACCTTC.

The chain couples TRBV7-2 to TRBJ1-1; D perhaps matches TRBD1 (6 bases). Between the trimmed V and J ends, which lost 6 bases and 1 base, there was a span of 15 bases. From germline, CDR1 is SGHTA and CDR2 FQGNSA. This CDR3 has 15 residues. The CDR3 sequence is CASRPAGGPNTEAFF. CDR3 bases: TGTGCCAGCAGACCCGCCGGGGGGCCGAACACTGAAGCTTTCTTT. Based on the CDR3 plus reference TRBV7-2 and TRBJ1-1, the full variable domain is GAGVSQSPSNKVTEKGKDVELRCDPISGHTALYWYRQSLGQGLEFLIYFQGNSAPDKSGLPSDRFSAERTGGSVSTLTIQRTQQEDSAVYLCASRPAGGPNTEAFFGQGTRLTVV.

V is TRBV29-1 and J is TRBJ2-5, with D maybe TRBD1 (6 bases). V lost 3 bases, J lost 2 bases, and 16 bases lay in between. The CDR3 length is 15 residues. Germline V CDR1 and CDR2: SQVTM, ANQGSEA. The CDR3 is CSVDGGIYQQETQYF. DNA of the CDR3: TGCAGCGTTGATGGGGGCATCTATCAACAAGAGACCCAGTACTTC.

The V and J genes are TRBV7-9 and TRBJ2-5; TRBD2 agrees at 10 bases. The germline V gene encodes CDR1 SEHNR and CDR2 FQNEAQ (reference sequence). The ends lost 5 bases at V and 2 bases at J; junction bases unmatched: 5. CDR3 length equals 15 residues. CDR3 sequence: CASSPGLAVQETQYF. In nucleotides, the CDR3 is TGTGCCAGCAGCCCAGGACTAGCGGTTCAAGAGACCCAGTACTTC.

This chain links TRBV7-6 with TRBJ2-3; possible D gene TRBD1, 6 bases. The germline V and J ends were trimmed by 2 bases and 0 bases, with 12 bases remaining between them. CDR1 SGHVS and CDR2 FNYEAQ come from the germline V gene. The CDR3 runs to 16 residues. The CDR3 nucleotides are TGTGCCAGCAGCTTATACAGGGTAGGCAGCACAGATACGCAGTATTTT. It codes for CASSLYRVGSTDTQYF.

This clone was seen a handful of times. The chain recombines TRBV7-2 with TRBJ1-5, with D possibly being TRBD1 (5 bases). The CDR3 covers 14 residues. Germline V gives CDR1 SGHTA, CDR2 FQGNSA. V dropped 1 base and J dropped 7 bases, with 11 bases sitting between them. In DNA, the CDR3 is TGTGCCAGCAGCTTAGTCAGGGCGGAACAGCCCCAGCATTTT. This sequence encodes CASSLVRAEQPQHF. The full variable domain, rest sourced from reference TRBV7-2 and TRBJ1-5, is GAGVSQSPSNKVTEKGKDVELRCDPISGHTALYWYRQSLGQGLEFLIYFQGNSAPDKSGLPSDRFSAERTGGSVSTLTIQRTQQEDSAVYLCASSLVRAEQPQHFGDGTRLSIL.

The chain has TRBV7-6 and TRBJ2-5; D may be TRBD2 (7 bases). The germline V and J ends were trimmed by 0 bases and 2 bases, with 10 bases remaining between them. CDR3 length equals 15 residues. Germline CDR1 SGHVS, CDR2 FNYEAQ. DNA for the CDR3: TGTGCCAGCAGCTTAGCAGCGGGACATCAAGAGACCCAGTACTTC. Its protein product is CASSLAAGHQETQYF. The full variable domain, its missing parts supplied by reference TRBV7-6 and TRBJ2-5, is GAGVSQSPRYKVTKRGQDVALRCDPISGHVSLYWYRQALGQGPEFLTYFNYEAQQDKSGLPNDRFSAERPEGSISTLTIQRTEQRDSAMYRCASSLAAGHQETQYFGPGTRLLVL.

In DNA, the CDR3 is TGTGCCAGTAGTAGGCACCAGGGGAGGGACACTGAAGCTTTCTTT. Amino acids: CASSRHQGRDTEAFF. The chain combines TRBV19 with TRBJ1-1; tentatively, D is TRBD1 (6 bases). The CDR3 runs to 15 residues. Germline CDR1 and CDR2: LNHDA and SQIVND (reference sequence). V lost 4 bases and J 3 bases, leaving 15 bases between the germline ends.

The chain has TRBV7-6 and TRBJ1-2; tentative D call: TRBD1 (5 bases). The V end lost 3 bases, the J end lost 10 bases, and 9 bases lay between the germline ends. Germline CDR1 is SGHVS and CDR2 is FNYEAQ. The CDR3 spans 11 residues. The CDR3 DNA sequence: TGTGCCAGCAGCTTGGGCAGGGACTACACCTTC. It codes for CASSLGRDYTF.

V and J are TRBV29-1 and TRBJ2-1; no clear D. The CDR3 is 13 residues long. CDR1 and CDR2 (germline): SQVTM, ANQGSEA. The V gene lost 3 bases and the J gene lost 3 bases, with 9 bases spanning the gap. The CDR3 protein is CSVELQLYNEQFF. As DNA, the CDR3 is TGCAGCGTTGAGTTACAGCTCTACAATGAGCAGTTCTTC.